Listed below are T cell receptor beta chains from one sample, sequenced in a study of blood T cell repertoires in COVID-19. Sequencing was performed with immunoSEQ multiplex PCR; in TCRdb, only in-frame clones are kept and a portion is missing. The data contain under 250,000 clones, approximately 80% of them seen just once; the ten biggest clones take up 1.3%. The material sequenced was PBMCs or T cells enriched from blood (not recorded which). The receptors come from a woman between 40 and 55 years old with acute COVID-19. Both conserved end residues are part of each CDR3. The D gene is left open where the match is weak. A row's size may be missing; if present it is once, few, many or a size class.

DNA	CDR3	size	D	length	V	J
TGTGCCAGCAGTTTCGGGACAGGGGAAAGAAACACCATATATTTT	CASSFGTGERNTIYF	.	TRBD1	15	TRBV6-5	TRBJ1-3
TGTGCCAGCAGCCAATCAGGCTATGGCTACACCTTC	CASSQSGYGYTF	few	.	12	TRBV14	TRBJ1-2
TGCGCCAGCAGCTCACGACAGGGCACCAGCGATGGCTACACCTTC	CASSSRQGTSDGYTF	.	TRBD1	15	TRBV5-1	TRBJ1-2
TGTGCCAGCAGCTTAGGTCAGGCGGGATCCTACGAGCAGTACTTC	CASSLGQAGSYEQYF	.	.	15	TRBV7-2	TRBJ2-7
TGTGCCAGCAGCTCCTTCTCCTACGAGCAGTACTTC	CASSSFSYEQYF	.	.	12	TRBV5-4	TRBJ2-7
TGTGCCAGCAGCTTCGCCTACGAGCAGTACTTC	CASSFAYEQYF	.	.	11	TRBV6-5	TRBJ2-7
TGTGCCAGCAGGACAGGCGCTACTGGGGCCAACGTCCTGACTTTC	CASRTGATGANVLTF	.	TRBD1	15	TRBV19	TRBJ2-6
TGCGCCAGCAGCTCCCTAGGTGAAGCTTTCTTT	CASSSLGEAFF	.	.	11	TRBV5-1	TRBJ1-1
TGCAGTGCTAGAGACAGCGGGGAGCTGTTTTTT	CSARDSGELFF	.	.	11	TRBV20-1	TRBJ2-2
TGTGCCAGCAGCTCAAGCGGGACCCGGCCGTTCTTC	CASSSSGTRPFF	.	TRBD2	12	TRBV7-2	TRBJ2-1
TGTGCCAGTACTAAGGAGTACAATCAGCCCCAGCATTTT	CASTKEYNQPQHF	.	.	13	TRBV19	TRBJ1-5
TGCGCCAGCAGCCCGGGACAGAAGAACACTGAAGCTTTCTTT	CASSPGQKNTEAFF	few	TRBD1	14	TRBV5-1	TRBJ1-1
TGTGCCAGTTGGACAGGGACGAACACTGAAGCTTTCTTT	CASWTGTNTEAFF	.	TRBD1	13	TRBV5-5	TRBJ1-1
TGTGCCAGCAGCTTAAGGACTAGCGGGAGCGATACGCAGTATTTT	CASSLRTSGSDTQYF	.	TRBD2	15	TRBV7-3	TRBJ2-3
TGTGCCAGCAGTTACCTAGGACAGGGAACCGGGGAGCTGTTTTTT	CASSYLGQGTGELFF	few	TRBD1	15	TRBV6-5	TRBJ2-2
TGTGCCAGCTCACCACTCCCTAGCGCCCAAGAGACCCAGTACTTC	CASSPLPSAQETQYF	once	.	15	TRBV18	TRBJ2-5
TGTGCCAGCCTGGCAGGGGGAGGGAACACTGAAGCTTTCTTT	CASLAGGGNTEAFF	.	TRBD1	14	TRBV2	TRBJ1-1
TGTGCCAGCAGCCCCGCGGGACGGAATTCACCCCTCCACTTT	CASSPAGRNSPLHF	.	.	14	TRBV14	TRBJ1-6
TGTGCCAGCAGTGATGGGACTAGCGGGGGAGTTTACGAGCAGTACTTC	CASSDGTSGGVYEQYF	.	TRBD2	16	TRBV2	TRBJ2-7
TGTGCCAGTAGGGCCGCCAGGGTGGGTGAAGCTTTCTTT	CASRAARVGEAFF	.	.	13	TRBV6-5	TRBJ1-1
TGTGCCAGCAGTTTGCATGGGACAGGGACTAACTATGGCTACACCTTC	CASSLHGTGTNYGYTF	once	TRBD1	16	TRBV27	TRBJ1-2
TGTGCCAGCAGCCTAGCGGGAGAAGGGGAGACCCAGTACTTC	CASSLAGEGETQYF	.	TRBD2	14	TRBV11-2	TRBJ2-5
TGTGCCTGGAGTAGAGGGGGAGGGCCCTACGAGCAGTACTTC	CAWSRGGGPYEQYF	.	.	14	TRBV30	TRBJ2-7
TGTGCCAGCAGCTCACCTCTCCCCGGGTATTCTCCTGGAAACACCATATATTTT	CASSSPLPGYSPGNTIYF	once	.	18	TRBV7-8	TRBJ1-3
TGTGCCAGCAGCCCGACTAGCGGTGGCAATGAGCAGTTCTTC	CASSPTSGGNEQFF	.	TRBD2	14	TRBV9	TRBJ2-1
TGTGCCAGCAGCGGAGGGAGGCCGTCCTACAATGAGCAGTTCTTC	CASSGGRPSYNEQFF	.	.	15	TRBV13	TRBJ2-1
TGTGCCAGCAGCCAAGATTCCCGGACAGGGTGGGGGCTGGTAGCCGAGCAGTACTTC	CASSQDSRTGWGLVAEQYF	.	TRBD1	19	TRBV14	TRBJ2-7
TGCGCCAGCAGCTTCCAACCCCGGACAGGGGGAGACTATGGCTACACCTTC	CASSFQPRTGGDYGYTF	.	TRBD1	17	TRBV5-1	TRBJ1-2
TGTGCCAGCAGCCTAGCGGGAGTTCCCGGGGAGCTGTTTTTT	CASSLAGVPGELFF	.	TRBD2	14	TRBV27	TRBJ2-2
TGTGCCAGCAGCGAGGGAAGCTCCTATAATTCACCCCTCCACTTT	CASSEGSSYNSPLHF	.	.	15	TRBV6-6	TRBJ1-6
TGTGCCAGCAGCTTCCCGGACAGGGGCTATGGCTACACCTTC	CASSFPDRGYGYTF	.	TRBD1	14	TRBV5-8	TRBJ1-2
TGCGCCAGCAGCTCCGGGACAGGCAACACCGGGGAGCTGTTTTTT	CASSSGTGNTGELFF	.	TRBD1	15	TRBV5-1	TRBJ2-2
TGTGCCAGCAGGAGGGGGAGCTCCTATAATTCACCCCTCCACTTT	CASRRGSSYNSPLHF	few	.	15	TRBV9	TRBJ1-6
TGTGCCAGCAGTGAAACAGGTGGGATCGCCCAGCATTTT	CASSETGGIAQHF	.	.	13	TRBV25-1	TRBJ1-5
TGCGCCAGCATGGACTACACTGAAGCTTTCTTT	CASMDYTEAFF	.	.	11	TRBV10-2	TRBJ1-1